This record concerns one T cell receptor (beta chain) sequence. Its antigen is not identified. The data were obtained in a study of cytomegalovirus exposure and HLA in healthy donors. Overall study findings and caveats: Per published reports, the classifier diagnosed cytomegalovirus status with high specificity and sensitivity. While the bulk of TCR sequences proved rare, some public TCRs turned up in many donors.

The CDR3 is 13 residues long. Trimming took 8 bases from V and 6 from J, leaving 14 bases between them. The V gene's germline CDR1 is LNHDA and CDR2 SQIVND (reference sequence). Clones were read by immunoSEQ multiplex PCR, and TCRdb kept only the in-frame ones, dropping some. Of approximately 230,000 clones in the sample, roughly nine tenths were seen once. Sequenced material: PBMCs. The clonotype was recovered from a man younger than 30 in good health and CMV-seropositive. V gene TRBV19 combines with J gene TRBJ1-5; weak D call: TRBD1 (5 bases). The CDR3 region is CASAGGGGQPQHF. CDR3 in DNA: TGTGCCAGTGCCGGCGGGGGAGGTCAGCCCCAGCATTTT.